This TCR beta chain is from a study of cytomegalovirus exposure and HLA in healthy donors. Findings and caveats of the study: Per published reports, the classifier diagnosed cytomegalovirus status with high specificity and sensitivity.

The V segment lost 5 bases and the J segment 4 bases; nucleotides outside the gene matches: 8. The CDR3 sequence is 17 residues long. The germline V gene has CDR1 SGHTA and CDR2 FQGNSA. Primers included in the PCR were 60 Vbeta and 13 Jbeta primers. Measured with immunoSEQ multiplex PCR; TCRdb has only the in-frame clones, and not every one. The table records about 130,000 clones, 60% to 80% of them present only once. Comment on this clone: The antigen remains unidentified.

This chain uses TRBV7-2 with TRBJ2-5; 15 nucleotides match TRBD2. The sequenced sample was PBMCs. The TCR comes from a woman between 50 and 59 years old in good health and CMV-seronegative. CDR3 coding DNA: TGTGCCAGCAGCACCCGGACTAGCGGGAGGGCCGTAGAGACCCAGTACTTC. This encodes CASSTRTSGRAVETQYF.